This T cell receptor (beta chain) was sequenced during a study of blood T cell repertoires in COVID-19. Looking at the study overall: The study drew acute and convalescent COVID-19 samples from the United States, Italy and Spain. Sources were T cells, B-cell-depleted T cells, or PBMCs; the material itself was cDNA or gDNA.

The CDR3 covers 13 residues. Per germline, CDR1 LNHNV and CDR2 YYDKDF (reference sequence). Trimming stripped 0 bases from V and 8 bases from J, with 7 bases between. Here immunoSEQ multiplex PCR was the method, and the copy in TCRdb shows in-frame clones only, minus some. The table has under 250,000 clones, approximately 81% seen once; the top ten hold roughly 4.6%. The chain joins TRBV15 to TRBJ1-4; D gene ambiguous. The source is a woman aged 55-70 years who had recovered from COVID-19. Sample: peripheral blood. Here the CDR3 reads CATSRDIGEKLFF. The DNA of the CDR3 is TGTGCCACCAGCAGAGATATCGGGGAAAAACTGTTTTTT.